A selection of T cell receptor beta chains follows, all from one sample in a study of cytomegalovirus exposure and HLA in healthy donors. TCRdb's table, derived via immunoSEQ multiplex PCR, lists solely in-frame clones and lacks some. The listing records approximately 100,000 clones. The sequencing input was PBMCs. The receptor source for this set is a man in his fifties or sixties in good health and CMV-seronegative. Each CDR3 is given with its conserved first and last residue. D genes are given only for firm matches.

v_call: TRBV27; j_call: TRBJ1-2; d_call: TRBD1; cdr3_nt: TGTGCCAGCAGCCCCCTCCAGGACAGGGATGGCTACACCTTC; cdr3_aa: CASSPLQDRDGYTF
v_call: TRBV2; j_call: TRBJ2-7; d_call: TRBD1; cdr3_nt: TGTGCCAGCAAACGGGACAGGGGGGTCTACGAGCAGTACTTC; cdr3_aa: CASKRDRGVYEQYF
v_call: TRBV19; j_call: TRBJ1-2; d_call: NA; cdr3_nt: TGTGCCAGTAGTATCTTCGGAGTTTGGGTCGGCGGCTACACCTTC; cdr3_aa: CASSIFGVWVGGYTF
v_call: TRBV28; j_call: TRBJ1-1; d_call: NA; cdr3_nt: TGTGCCAGCAGCACTCAGGGGACAGAAGCTTTCTTT; cdr3_aa: CASSTQGTEAFF
v_call: TRBV11-2; j_call: TRBJ2-3; d_call: NA; cdr3_nt: TGTGCCAGCAGCTTCAGGGGGGCCACATCAGGAGATACGCAGTATTTT; cdr3_aa: CASSFRGATSGDTQYF
v_call: TRBV18; j_call: TRBJ1-2; d_call: TRBD1; cdr3_nt: TGTGCCAGCTCACCAGGGGGACAGCCCTCAAAGGGGAACTATGGCTACACCTTC; cdr3_aa: CASSPGGQPSKGNYGYTF
v_call: TRBV19; j_call: TRBJ2-7; d_call: TRBD1; cdr3_nt: TGTGCCAGTAGTATAACAGGGGGCTCCTACGAGCAGTACTTC; cdr3_aa: CASSITGGSYEQYF
v_call: TRBV9; j_call: TRBJ2-2; d_call: NA; cdr3_nt: TGTGCCAGCAGCGTAAGGCTAGGAGGTTCCGGGGAGCTGTTTTTT; cdr3_aa: CASSVRLGGSGELFF
v_call: TRBV29-1; j_call: TRBJ2-7; d_call: TRBD1; cdr3_nt: TGCAGCGTTGAAGGAGACAGGGGAGAGGTCGAGCAGTACTTC; cdr3_aa: CSVEGDRGEVEQYF
v_call: TRBV19; j_call: TRBJ2-1; d_call: TRBD2; cdr3_nt: TGTGCCAGTAGTATAGATACTCGGGGCAGGCGGGGGAATGAGCAGTTCTTC; cdr3_aa: CASSIDTRGRRGNEQFF
v_call: TRBV29-1; j_call: TRBJ1-2; d_call: NA; cdr3_nt: TGCAGCGTTGGGGTACAGCTCGATGGCTACACCTTC; cdr3_aa: CSVGVQLDGYTF
v_call: TRBV27; j_call: TRBJ1-6; d_call: TRBD1; cdr3_nt: TGTGCCAGCAGTCCGACAGGGGGGCTTTCACCCCTCCACTTT; cdr3_aa: CASSPTGGLSPLHF
v_call: TRBV18; j_call: TRBJ1-5; d_call: NA; cdr3_nt: TGTGCCAGCTCACCAACTGACATCAATCAGCCCCAGCATTTT; cdr3_aa: CASSPTDINQPQHF
v_call: TRBV7-9; j_call: TRBJ2-3; d_call: NA; cdr3_nt: TGTGCCAGCAGCTTGGGAGCCGACACAGATACGCAGTATTTT; cdr3_aa: CASSLGADTDTQYF
v_call: TRBV10-3; j_call: TRBJ2-7; d_call: TRBD1; cdr3_nt: TGTGCCATCAGCCTCGGGACAGGGGGCTACGAGCAGTACTTC; cdr3_aa: CAISLGTGGYEQYF
v_call: TRBV4-2; j_call: TRBJ1-2; d_call: NA; cdr3_nt: TGTGCCAGCAGCCACACCCCCGGGGGGGTCTATGGCTACACCTTC; cdr3_aa: CASSHTPGGVYGYTF
v_call: TRBV29-1; j_call: TRBJ2-5; d_call: TRBD1; cdr3_nt: TGCAGCGTTGAAGGGGGACAGGGGATGGAGGAGACCCAGTACTTC; cdr3_aa: CSVEGGQGMEETQYF
v_call: TRBV2; j_call: TRBJ2-1; d_call: NA; cdr3_nt: TGTGCCAGCAGTGGAATTATCGAGACAGTTAATGAGCAGTTCTTC; cdr3_aa: CASSGIIETVNEQFF
v_call: TRBV4-3; j_call: TRBJ2-2; d_call: NA; cdr3_nt: TGCGCCAGCAGCCAAGATCCCGGACTGGCTTACACCGGGGAGCTGTTTTTT; cdr3_aa: CASSQDPGLAYTGELFF
v_call: TRBV30; j_call: TRBJ1-2; d_call: NA; cdr3_nt: TGTGCCTGGATCTCGGGACACCCCCCTTCCTACACCTTC; cdr3_aa: CAWISGHPPSYTF
v_call: TRBV9; j_call: TRBJ2-5; d_call: NA; cdr3_nt: TGTGCCAGCAGCAATGAGGGAGTACAAGAGACCCAGTACTTC; cdr3_aa: CASSNEGVQETQYF
v_call: TRBV7-8; j_call: TRBJ2-7; d_call: TRBD2; cdr3_nt: TGTGCCAGCAGCTCGACTAGCGGGAGTATCTCCTACGAGCAGTACTTC; cdr3_aa: CASSSTSGSISYEQYF
v_call: TRBV25-1; j_call: TRBJ1-2; d_call: TRBD1; cdr3_nt: TGTGCCAGCAGTGAAGCTGGAACGGGACAGAGCTATGGCTACACCTTC; cdr3_aa: CASSEAGTGQSYGYTF
v_call: TRBV18; j_call: TRBJ2-3; d_call: TRBD2; cdr3_nt: TGTGCCAGCTCACCCGGGGGGGGTAGCACAGATACGCAGTATTTT; cdr3_aa: CASSPGGGSTDTQYF
v_call: TRBV4-1; j_call: TRBJ1-4; d_call: NA; cdr3_nt: TGCGCCAGCAGCCAAGGATACAGGGTAACTAATGAAAAACTGTTTTTT; cdr3_aa: CASSQGYRVTNEKLFF
v_call: TRBV9; j_call: TRBJ2-1; d_call: NA; cdr3_nt: TGTGCCAGCAGCGTAGCTATAAGTGATGAGCAGTTCTTC; cdr3_aa: CASSVAISDEQFF
v_call: TRBV6-5; j_call: TRBJ2-1; d_call: NA; cdr3_nt: TGTGCCAGCAGCTCTTCGCGGGCCTCCTACAATGAGCAGTTCTTC; cdr3_aa: CASSSSRASYNEQFF
v_call: TRBV5-1; j_call: TRBJ2-5; d_call: NA; cdr3_nt: TGCGCCAGCAGCTTACAGTTAGTGCAAGAGACCCAGTACTTC; cdr3_aa: CASSLQLVQETQYF
v_call: TRBV5-4; j_call: TRBJ1-1; d_call: NA; cdr3_nt: TGTGCCAGCAGTTCTGACAGGCTGAACACTGAAGCTTTCTTT; cdr3_aa: CASSSDRLNTEAFF
v_call: TRBV18; j_call: TRBJ1-2; d_call: NA; cdr3_nt: TGTGCCAGCTCACCGGGGGGGGAACCCTATGGCTACACCTTC; cdr3_aa: CASSPGGEPYGYTF
v_call: TRBV11-2; j_call: TRBJ2-2; d_call: NA; cdr3_nt: TGTGCCAGCAGCCCCGCTGGCGGGAACACCGGGGAGCTGTTTTTT; cdr3_aa: CASSPAGGNTGELFF
v_call: TRBV7-2; j_call: TRBJ1-2; d_call: TRBD1; cdr3_nt: TGTGCCAGCAGCTTGACGGACAGGGGGGTTGGCTACACCTTC; cdr3_aa: CASSLTDRGVGYTF
v_call: TRBV4-1; j_call: TRBJ2-5; d_call: NA; cdr3_nt: TGCGCCAGCAGCCAAGGGGGAGCAGGGGTTAAAGAGACCCAGTACTTC; cdr3_aa: CASSQGGAGVKETQYF
v_call: TRBV6-5; j_call: TRBJ2-2; d_call: NA; cdr3_nt: TGTGCCAGCAGTTCCCTTGGAGGGAGAGTCACCGGGGAGCTGTTTTTT; cdr3_aa: CASSSLGGRVTGELFF
v_call: TRBV19; j_call: TRBJ1-2; d_call: TRBD1; cdr3_nt: TGTGCCACCTTCCCCGGGACAGGGGATAGCTACACCTTC; cdr3_aa: CATFPGTGDSYTF
v_call: TRBV4-1; j_call: TRBJ1-2; d_call: NA; cdr3_nt: TGCGCCAGCAGCCAAGAAGTGGGACTGAGAGCTGGCTACACCTTC; cdr3_aa: CASSQEVGLRAGYTF
v_call: TRBV6-1; j_call: TRBJ2-7; d_call: NA; cdr3_nt: TGTGCCAGCAGACCTAAAAGAGGTTCTACCTACGAGCAGTACTTC; cdr3_aa: CASRPKRGSTYEQYF
v_call: TRBV29-1; j_call: TRBJ2-2; d_call: TRBD1; cdr3_nt: TGCAGCGTCCGCGGGACAGGTCCCGGGGAGCTGTTTTTT; cdr3_aa: CSVRGTGPGELFF
v_call: TRBV5-1; j_call: TRBJ2-2; d_call: TRBD1; cdr3_nt: TGCGCCAGCACCCGACAGGGGCCCTACACCGGGGAGCTGTTTTTT; cdr3_aa: CASTRQGPYTGELFF
v_call: TRBV9; j_call: TRBJ2-2; d_call: NA; cdr3_nt: TGTGCCAGCAGCGTCAAGTCTATTTCCGGGGAGCTGTTTTTT; cdr3_aa: CASSVKSISGELFF
v_call: TRBV5-1; j_call: TRBJ2-7; d_call: NA; cdr3_nt: TGCGCCAGCAGGGCCAACGGGGTCGAGCAGTACTTC; cdr3_aa: CASRANGVEQYF
v_call: TRBV27; j_call: TRBJ1-2; d_call: TRBD1; cdr3_nt: TGTGCCAGCTCGACAGGGGCCCTAGCTAACTATGGCTACACCTTC; cdr3_aa: CASSTGALANYGYTF